These 21 T cell receptor beta chains were sequenced from one sample in a study of blood T cell repertoires in COVID-19. Profiling relied on immunoSEQ multiplex PCR, and the TCRdb table lists in-frame clones only, not all of them. The sample comprises approximately 130,000 clones, approximately 83% of which are singletons, and roughly 9.7% rests with the top ten. Sequencing was done on a sample of peripheral blood. These receptor sequences come from a man aged 40-50 years with active or convalescent COVID-19.

The chain couples TRBV4-1 to TRBJ2-3, with TRBD1 as a possible D gene (5 bases). V was pared by 4 bases and J by 3 bases, with 17 bases between. The germline V gene has CDR1 MGHRA and CDR2 YSYEKL. The CDR3 is 16 residues long. CDR3 sequence: CASSLPEAGATDTQYF. In nucleotides, the CDR3 is TGCGCCAGCAGCCTACCAGAGGCTGGGGCGACAGATACGCAGTATTTT.

The CDR3 loop reads CASSPRGQLGYTF. The CDR3 DNA is TGCGCCAGCAGTCCCAGGGGGCAACTTGGCTACACCTTC. V and J are TRBV10-1 and TRBJ1-2, with 8 bases that match TRBD1. Germline V gene lookup returns CDR1 WNHNN and CDR2 SYGVQD (reference sequence). The CDR3 has 13 residues. The V gene end was trimmed by 5 bases and the J gene end by 7 bases; junction bases not matched to a gene: 6.

V is TRBV5-1 and J is TRBJ1-2; 7 positions match TRBD1. The germline CDR1 and CDR2 sequences are SGHRS and YFSETQ. The CDR3 runs to 14 residues. Germline trimming cut 7 bases from V and 4 bases from J; bases unmatched to any gene: 10. The CDR3 sequence: CASQGGTESYGYTF. CDR3 nucleotides: TGCGCCAGCCAGGGCGGGACAGAGTCCTATGGCTACACCTTC.

The chain carries TRBV6-1 and TRBJ2-3, with TRBD2 as a possible D gene (6 bases). Looked up from germline, CDR1 is MNHNS and CDR2 is SASEGT. Trimming took off 2 bases at V and 7 bases at J, with 16 bases between the two ends. The CDR3 loop spans 15 amino acids. CDR3 sequence (DNA): TGTGCCAGCAGTGAATGGGACTCACCTCCCTATACGCAGTATTTT. Its translation: CASSEWDSPPYTQYF.

The CDR3 region is CASSLGAGSQYF. CDR3 in DNA: TGTGCCAGCAGCTTAGGGGCGGGTTCGCAGTATTTT. This chain links TRBV11-2 with TRBJ2-3, with D possibly matching TRBD2 (5 bases). From germline, CDR1 is SGHAT and CDR2 FQNNGV. V lost 1 base to trimming and J lost 10 bases, with 9 bases between them. The CDR3 contains 12 residues.

The chain recombines TRBV6-5 with TRBJ2-5; D perhaps matches TRBD1 (6 bases). Looked up from germline, CDR1 is MNHEY and CDR2 is SVGAGI. The CDR3 runs 14 residues. V was clipped by 6 bases and J by 2 bases, with 13 bases between them. The CDR3 loop reads CASSPGTIQETQYF. CDR3 DNA sequence: TGTGCCAGCAGCCCCGGGACAATTCAAGAGACCCAGTACTTC.

The genes are TRBV3-1 (or the pseudogene TRBV3-2) and TRBJ1-2; 8 positions match TRBD1. V lost 1 base to trimming and J lost 8 bases; unmatched junction nucleotides: 3. The CDR3 runs to 13 residues. Germline V lookup: CDR1 LGHDT, CDR2 YNNKEL (reference sequence). Here the CDR3 DNA reads TGTGCCAGCAGCCAAGGACAGGGGCAAGGCTACACCTTC. It specifies CASSQGQGQGYTF.

The rearrangement joins TRBV6-5 to TRBJ1-1; unclear D gene. The germline CDR1 and CDR2 sequences are MNHEY and SVGAGI. Trimming left V 0 bases short and J 4 bases short, with 9 bases between. The CDR3 has 14 residues. CDR3 coding DNA: TGTGCCAGCAGTTACTCAGAGGGAATCACTGAAGCTTTCTTT. It is translated as CASSYSEGITEAFF.

For the CDR3, the DNA is TGTGCCAGCAGCTTAGGCACAACCACCGGGGAGCTGTTTTTT. This codes for CASSLGTTTGELFF. The J gene is TRBJ2-2, the V gene TRBV11-3; no clear D gene. This CDR3 region has 14 residues. V shed 1 base and J shed 4 bases, with 7 bases lying between them. CDR1 is SGHNT, CDR2 YENEEA, per germline.

This chain uses TRBV6-2 or TRBV6-3 with TRBJ2-4, with TRBD2 matching over 9 bases. Per the germline V gene, CDR1 is MNHEY and CDR2 is SVGEGT. V shed 6 bases, J shed 4 bases, and the junction held 10 bases outside the gene matches. This CDR3 contains 16 residues. The CDR3 sequence: CASSQEAGGTKNIQYF. The CDR3 DNA sequence: TGTGCCAGCAGCCAAGAAGCGGGGGGCACAAAAAACATTCAGTACTTC.

The chain carries TRBV30 and TRBJ1-2; 8 nucleotides align to TRBD1. V was pared by 0 bases and J by 1 base, with 7 bases of the junction left unmatched. The CDR3 length is 16 residues. Germline loops: CDR1 GTSNPN, CDR2 SVGIG (reference sequence). The CDR3 bases are TGTGCCTGGAGTGTTGCAGGGGGCCCCATTAACTATGGCTACACCTTC. Translation: CAWSVAGGPINYGYTF.

The chain employs TRBV4-1 and TRBJ2-4, with D perhaps TRBD2 (6 bases). The V end lost 4 bases, the J end lost 0 bases, and 13 bases lay between the germline ends. The germline CDR1 and CDR2 sequences are MGHRA and YSYEKL. The CDR3 sequence is 16 residues long. CDR3 in amino acids: CASSPEWGVAKNIQYF. CDR3 sequence (DNA): TGCGCCAGCAGCCCCGAATGGGGGGTAGCCAAAAACATTCAGTACTTC.

This clone was detected once. This chain joins TRBV5-1 and TRBJ1-2; D call uncertain. The germline CDR1 and CDR2 sequences are SGHRS and YFSETQ. The CDR3 has 14 amino acids. Trimming cost V 4 bases and J 0 bases, with 10 bases left between them. CDR3 amino acids: CASSPDTANYGYTF. The CDR3 nucleotides are TGCGCCAGCAGCCCCGACACTGCTAACTATGGCTACACCTTC.

This rearrangement joins TRBV3-1 (or the pseudogene TRBV3-2) to TRBJ2-3; maybe TRBD1 (6 bases). V was clipped by 1 base and J by 3 bases, with 14 bases between them. In germline, CDR1 is LGHDT, CDR2 YNNKEL (reference sequence). This CDR3 has 16 amino acids. CDR3 sequence reads: CASSQVRGGPTDTQYF. For the CDR3, the DNA is TGTGCCAGCAGCCAAGTAAGAGGGGGTCCGACAGATACGCAGTATTTT.

The chain carries TRBV12-5 and TRBJ1-3, with TRBD1 identical over 8 bases. Trimming removed 4 bases from V and 4 bases from J; junction bases left unmatched: 6. This CDR3 comprises 15 residues. Looked up from germline, CDR1 is LGHNT and CDR2 is FRNRAP. CDR3 amino acids: CASGSGQVAGNTIYF. The CDR3 bases are TGTGCTAGTGGTTCGGGACAGGTCGCCGGAAACACCATATATTTT.

The chain couples TRBV7-2 to TRBJ2-7; the match to TRBD1 covers 10 bases. V lost 5 bases, J lost 3 bases, and 4 bases stayed unmatched. The V gene's germline CDR1 is SGHTA and CDR2 FQGNSA. The CDR3 runs 14 residues. The CDR3 reads CASSTRTGGYEQYF. The CDR3 bases are TGTGCCAGCAGCACCCGGACAGGGGGCTACGAGCAGTACTTC.

This sequence joins TRBV10-3 and TRBJ2-7, with a tentative D call TRBD1 (7 bases). The CDR3 covers 18 residues. V was pared by 6 bases and J by 5 bases, with 29 bases between. Per the germline V gene, CDR1 is ENHRY and CDR2 is SYGVKD. CDR3 coding DNA: TGTGCCATCAGCAGGGGACAGACCCTGATCCCGGAGGGCCACGAGCAGTACTTC. It yields the protein CAISRGQTLIPEGHEQYF.

The J gene is TRBJ1-2, the V gene TRBV2, with 7 bases fitting TRBD1. The V segment lost 5 bases and the J segment 5 bases; nucleotides outside the gene matches: 5. This CDR3 is built from 13 residues. Germline V lookup: CDR1 SNHLY, CDR2 FYNNEI. The chain's CDR3 is CASSLQGSYGYTF. CDR3 in DNA: TGTGCCAGCAGTCTACAGGGGAGTTATGGCTACACCTTC. Combining the CDR3 with reference TRBV2 and TRBJ1-2 gives the whole variable domain EPEVTQTPSHQVTQMGQEVILRCVPISNHLYFYWYRQILGQKVEFLVSFYNNEISEKSEIFDDQFSVERPDGSNFTLKIRSTKLEDSAMYFCASSLQGSYGYTFGSGTRLTVV.

The chain combines TRBV7-9 with TRBJ2-7, with TRBD1 matching 9 bases. Trimming at V came to 6 bases and at J to 7 bases, leaving 13 bases not matched to a gene. The germline gives CDR1 SEHNR, CDR2 FQNEAQ (reference sequence). The CDR3 spans 15 residues. CDR3 bases: TGTGCCAGCAGTTCGTGGGACAGGGTAATAGGGGAGCAGTACTTC. Its translation is CASSSWDRVIGEQYF.

The chain couples TRBV12-5 to TRBJ2-1; 7 nucleotides align to TRBD2. This CDR3 contains 17 residues. The V segment lost 5 bases and the J segment 0 bases; nucleotides outside the gene matches: 10. Germline V gene sequence: CDR1 LGHNT, CDR2 FRNRAP. The CDR3 spells CASGRTSGGSSYNEQFF. The CDR3 DNA follows: TGTGCTAGTGGTAGGACGTCTGGCGGGAGCTCCTACAATGAGCAGTTCTTC. Complete variable domain (other parts from reference TRBV12-5 and TRBJ2-1): DARVTQTPRHKVTEMGQEVTMRCQPILGHNTVFWYRQTMMQGLELLAYFRNRAPLDDSGMPKDRFSAEMPDATLATLKIQPSEPRDSAVYFCASGRTSGGSSYNEQFFGPGTRLTVL.

This clone was counted once. Here the CDR3 DNA reads TGCAGCGTTGATTCAGCGGGGGAACCCACAGATACGCAGTATTTT. It translates to CSVDSAGEPTDTQYF. This rearrangement joins TRBV29-1 to TRBJ2-3, with TRBD2 identical over 8 bases. The CDR3 spans 15 residues. V lost 3 bases and J lost 2; bases outside the gene matches: 7. Germline CDR1 is SQVTM and CDR2 is ANQGSEA.